These 22 T cell receptor beta chains were sequenced from one sample in a study of cytotoxic CD8 clonotypes in ibrutinib-treated CLL. TCRdb's table, derived via immunoSEQ multiplex PCR, lists solely in-frame clones and lacks some. Of some 81,000 clones detected, roughly 80% appear once; the ten largest clones hold about 4.4%. Sequenced here: PBMCs, sampled after 12 months of ibrutinib treatment. Receptors were obtained from a human donor with chronic lymphocytic leukemia.

This clone was recorded once. This chain connects TRBV21-1 to TRBJ2-7; the table's TRBD1 call for D was not verified on the DNA. TRBV21-1 is a pseudogene. The CDR3 spans 18 residues. The CDR3 DNA reads TGTGCCAGCAGCAAAGCGAGGTCCAACGGGACAGCCCTCTACGAGCAGTACTTC. Translating it yields CASSKARSNGTALYEQYF.

This clone was detected only a few times. This chain connects TRBV21-1 to TRBJ1-2; TRBD1, the table's D call, was not compared with the DNA. TRBV21-1 is noted as a pseudogene. This CDR3 has 12 residues. CDR3 DNA: TGTGCCAGCCCTGTGACAGGTTATGGCTACACCTTC. This sequence encodes CASPVTGYGYTF.

The rearrangement joins TRBV19 to TRBJ2-7; weak D call: TRBD2 (5 bases). This CDR3 contains 13 residues. Trimming pared 3 bases from V and 6 bases from J, leaving 12 bases between. CDR1 and CDR2 from the germline V gene are LNHDA and SQIVND (reference sequence). CDR3: CASSIGYEGEQYF. CDR3 coding DNA: TGTGCCAGTAGTATTGGCTATGAGGGCGAGCAGTACTTC. Based on the CDR3 plus reference TRBV19 and TRBJ2-7, the full variable domain is DGGITQSPKYLFRKEGQNVTLSCEQNLNHDAMYWYRQDPGQGLRLIYYSQIVNDFQKGDIAEGYSVSREKKESFPLTVTSAQKNPTAFYLCASSIGYEGEQYFGPGTRLTVT.

The chain recombines TRBV7-2 with TRBJ2-7; no reliable D call. This CDR3 spans 12 amino acids. Trimming took 5 bases from V and 7 from J, leaving 12 bases between them. The germline gives CDR1 SGHTA, CDR2 FQGNSA. CDR3 sequence: CASSHPGLEQYF. The CDR3 DNA reads as TGTGCCAGCAGCCACCCCGGGCTGGAGCAGTACTTC.

Concerning this clone: Additional DNA sequences in this sample encode the identical CDR3. The genes are TRBV7-9 and TRBJ1-5; D gene ambiguous. V lost 5 bases to trimming and J lost 5 bases, with 7 bases between them. Germline V gene sequence: CDR1 SEHNR, CDR2 FQNEAQ (reference sequence). This CDR3 is 12 amino acids long. The CDR3 region is CASSRDDQPQHF. DNA of the CDR3: TGTGCCAGCAGCCGCGACGATCAGCCCCAGCATTTT.

Note on this clone: At one boundary the junction diverges from the germline segment, which might be a read error. The V call is TRBV5-1, the J call TRBJ2-1; 9 bases are shared with TRBD2. This CDR3 has 16 residues. The V gene's germline CDR1 is SGHRS and CDR2 YFSETQ. This CDR3 reads CARSSIAGVGYNEQFF. The DNA for the CDR3 is TGCGCCCGCAGCTCAATAGCGGGAGTGGGGTACAATGAGCAGTTCTTC.

The V and J genes are TRBV6-1 and TRBJ1-2; 10 bases agree with TRBD1. The CDR3 is 15 residues long. Trimming took 6 bases from V and 5 from J; bases not matched to a gene: 9. Germline CDR1 MNHNS, CDR2 SASEGT. In DNA form, the CDR3 reads TGTGCCAGCAGCGTGTTCCGGGACAGGGGATATGGCTACACCTTC. Its protein product is CASSVFRDRGYGYTF.

The V and J genes are TRBV28 and TRBJ2-5, with TRBD2 as a possible D gene (7 bases). The germline V gene has CDR1 MDHEN and CDR2 SYDVKM. The CDR3 consists of 14 residues. Deletions cut 7 bases from V and 5 bases from J, with 17 bases between. CDR3 loop: CASTPGAGRETQYF. In nucleotides, the CDR3 is TGTGCCAGCACCCCGGGGGCCGGGAGGGAGACCCAGTACTTC.

The chain is built from TRBV14 and TRBJ2-2; no reliable D call. Germline CDR1 and CDR2: SGHDN and FVKESK. The length of the CDR3 is 14 residues. V was pared by 2 bases and J by 1 base, with 5 bases between. Written as DNA, the CDR3 is TGTGCCAGCAGCCAATTTTTGAACACCGGGGAGCTGTTTTTT. It translates to CASSQFLNTGELFF.

The chain is built from TRBV30 and TRBJ2-3, with D possibly TRBD2 on 6 matching bases. The CDR3 consists of 12 residues. Trimming pared 0 bases from V and 6 bases from J, leaving 7 bases between. Germline CDR1 and CDR2: GTSNPN and SVGIG (reference sequence). CDR3 nucleotide sequence: TGTGCCTGGAGTGTACGGGGGGATACGCAGTATTTT. This gives the protein CAWSVRGDTQYF.

The rearrangement links TRBV15 to TRBJ1-4; D may be TRBD1 (6 bases). V lost 0 bases and J lost 8, with 13 bases in between. In germline, CDR1 is LNHNV, CDR2 YYDKDF (reference sequence). The CDR3 runs to 15 residues. The CDR3 spells CATSRDPGAWEKLFF. Written as DNA, the CDR3 is TGTGCCACCAGCAGAGATCCGGGGGCATGGGAAAAACTGTTTTTT.

In DNA form, the CDR3 reads TGTGCCATCACCGGGACTAGCGGGAGCACCGGGGAGCTGTTTTTT. Its translation is CAITGTSGSTGELFF. V usage is TRBV10-3 and J usage is TRBJ2-2; 14 nucleotides agree with TRBD2. This CDR3 is 15 amino acids long. The germline gives CDR1 ENHRY, CDR2 SYGVKD. The V segment lost 7 bases and the J segment 4 bases; nucleotides outside the gene matches: 2.

The rearrangement links TRBV9 to TRBJ1-1, with D hard to call. The CDR3 is 13 residues long. Germline values: CDR1 SGDLS, CDR2 YYNGEE. V lost 5 bases and J 0 bases, leaving 8 bases between the germline ends. The CDR3 nucleotides are TGTGCCAGCAGTAAAGGGTTGAACACTGAAGCTTTCTTT. This codes for CASSKGLNTEAFF.

The chain employs TRBV18 and TRBJ1-3; TRBD1 matches at 8 bases. The V gene's germline CDR1 is KGHSH and CDR2 LQKENI. There are 20 residues in the CDR3. Losses at the gene ends were 0 bases for V and 2 bases for J; bases not matched to a gene: 15. CDR3 in amino acids: CASSPPQGAVWSYAGNTIYF. CDR3 sequence (DNA): TGTGCCAGCTCACCACCTCAGGGGGCAGTTTGGAGTTATGCTGGAAACACCATATATTTT.

V gene TRBV9 combines with J gene TRBJ1-2; D perhaps matches TRBD1 (5 bases). The germline gives CDR1 SGDLS, CDR2 YYNGEE. The CDR3 contains 13 residues. Trimming cost V 1 base and J 5 bases, with 9 bases left between them. CDR3 sequence (DNA): TGTGCCAGCAGCGTACAGGGCGCGTATGGCTACACCTTC. Protein product: CASSVQGAYGYTF.

The genes are TRBV4-2 and TRBJ1-2; D unclear. V lost 0 bases to trimming and J lost 8 bases, with 13 bases between them. Germline CDR1 is LGHNA and CDR2 is YNFKEQ. This CDR3 region has 14 residues. The CDR3 DNA reads as TGTGCCAGCAGCCAAGACGGAGACCTCCACGGCTACACCTTC. The encoded protein is CASSQDGDLHGYTF.

This rearrangement joins TRBV30 to TRBJ1-6; D gene unclear. The CDR3 has 13 residues. Trimming took 1 base from V and 11 from J, leaving 12 bases between them. CDR1 GTSNPN and CDR2 SVGIG come from the germline V gene (reference sequence). CDR3 sequence: CAWSGSSRTPLHF. CDR3 DNA sequence: TGTGCCTGGAGTGGATCATCTCGCACACCCCTCCACTTT.

In its sample, this clone was seen a few times. The V and J genes are TRBV19 and TRBJ2-3; 10 bases fit TRBD2. V lost 1 base, J lost 2 bases, and 9 bases stayed unmatched. This CDR3 has 18 residues. Germline CDR1 and CDR2: LNHDA and SQIVND (reference sequence). The CDR3 coding sequence is TGTGCCAGTAGTATAGGCCCTACTAGCGGGGCAGCCACAGATACGCAGTATTTT. Its protein is CASSIGPTSGAATDTQYF.

This clone was seen a single time. V and J are TRBV19 and TRBJ2-5; D is unclear. The CDR3 has 14 amino acids. Trimming pared 3 bases from V and 2 bases from J, leaving 10 bases between. Germline assignment: CDR1 LNHDA and CDR2 SQIVND (reference sequence). CDR3 sequence: CASSMVLEQETQYF. CDR3 nucleotides: TGTGCCAGTAGTATGGTTCTGGAGCAAGAGACCCAGTACTTC. The complete variable domain, with remaining parts taken from reference TRBV19 and TRBJ2-5, reads DGGITQSPKYLFRKEGQNVTLSCEQNLNHDAMYWYRQDPGQGLRLIYYSQIVNDFQKGDIAEGYSVSREKKESFPLTVTSAQKNPTAFYLCASSMVLEQETQYFGPGTRLLVL.

The chain joins TRBV27 to TRBJ1-5, with D unclear. V shed 6 bases and J shed 9 bases, with 18 bases lying between them. Germline assignment: CDR1 MNHEY and CDR2 SMNVEV (reference sequence). The CDR3 contains 14 residues. The CDR3 bases are TGTGCCAGCAGCCCCCTTGACCGCTCGGGGCCCCAGCATTTT. Residues: CASSPLDRSGPQHF.

CDR3 loop: CASSPGHQNTEAFF. CDR3 in DNA: TGTGCCAGCAGCCCGGGACACCAGAACACTGAAGCTTTCTTT. J is TRBJ1-1 and V is TRBV7-2, with D maybe TRBD1 (6 bases). Germline CDR1 reads SGHTA; CDR2 reads FQGNSA. The CDR3 loop spans 14 amino acids. Trimming cost V 5 bases and J 1 base, with 11 bases left between them.

The rearrangement uses TRBV7-2 and TRBJ2-7, with 7 bases lining up with TRBD2. The V and J ends lost 6 bases and 3 bases, in that order; junction bases with no gene match: 14. This CDR3 has 16 amino acids. Germline V gives CDR1 SGHTA, CDR2 FQGNSA. In DNA, the CDR3 is TGTGCCAGCAGGAGATTGCGGGGGAGGACCGACTACGAGCAGTACTTC. It yields the protein CASRRLRGRTDYEQYF.